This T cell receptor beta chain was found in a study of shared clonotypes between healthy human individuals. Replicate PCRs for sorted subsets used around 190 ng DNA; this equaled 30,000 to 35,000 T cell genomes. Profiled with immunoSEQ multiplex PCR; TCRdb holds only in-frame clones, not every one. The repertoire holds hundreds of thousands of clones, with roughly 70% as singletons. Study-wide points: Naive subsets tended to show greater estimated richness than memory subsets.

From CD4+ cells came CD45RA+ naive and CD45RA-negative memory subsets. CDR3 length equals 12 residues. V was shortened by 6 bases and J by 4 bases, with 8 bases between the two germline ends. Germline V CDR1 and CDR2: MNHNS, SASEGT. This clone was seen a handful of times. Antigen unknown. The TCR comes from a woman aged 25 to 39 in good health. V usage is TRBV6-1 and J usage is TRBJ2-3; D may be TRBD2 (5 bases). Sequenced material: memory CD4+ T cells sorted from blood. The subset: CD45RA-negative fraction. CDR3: CASSSLADTQYF. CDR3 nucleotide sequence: TGTGCCAGCAGCTCACTAGCAGATACGCAGTATTTT.